This TCR beta chain was sequenced for a study of cytomegalovirus exposure and HLA in healthy donors. General study findings and limits: Segments of the TCR beta V type were, in most cases, productive about 87% or about 30% of the time in an earlier analysis. Rarity marked most TCR sequences, yet some public TCRs occurred in many donors. TCR beta sequences reportedly predicted the HLA-A and HLA-B alleles of most subjects accurately. Later work associated around 18,000 TCR beta sequences with HLA alleles at 0.05 false discovery rate.

Germline V gene data show CDR1 as SGHNT and CDR2 as YYREEE (reference sequence). The CDR3 runs to 14 residues. After removal of 4 bases from V and 2 bases from J, the junction contained 5 bases not matched to a gene. Concerning this clone: Antigen specificity is unknown.

Primers included in the PCR were 60 Vbeta and 13 Jbeta primers. The assay was immunoSEQ multiplex PCR, and TCRdb's table has in-frame clones only and misses some. In the table there are under 200,000 clones, roughly four fifths of which are singletons. Sequencing was performed on PBMCs. The sequence was obtained from a woman between 45 and 65 years old in good health and CMV-seronegative. The chain links TRBV5-4 to TRBJ2-7; 8 bases are shared with TRBD2. CDR3 in amino acids: CASSPRGGTYEQYF. Written as DNA, the CDR3 is TGTGCCAGCAGCCCCCGGGGGGGAACCTACGAGCAGTACTTC.